Listed here is a single T cell receptor (beta chain). This sample stems from a study of T-cell memory formation after mild COVID-19. The overall study: Largely donor-specific sequence clusters came from a couple of donors.

The CDR3 has 13 residues. Germline CDR1 DFQATT, CDR2 SNEGSKA (reference sequence). Trimming left V 7 bases short and J 2 bases short, with 14 bases between. Barcoded TCR alpha and TCR beta cDNA libraries with UMIs came from 5'RACE using constant-segment primers. TCRdb reprocessed the 5' RACE reads with MiXCR, giving one entry per CDR3 protein. The sample includes under 450,000 distinct CDR3 sequences, about an eighth of them seen just once. The sample comprised PBMCs or a T cell subset sorted from them (not recorded which). This TCR came from a young man who had mild COVID-19 (a few samples of this study predate the infection). Cell type and time point are not known. This chain joins TRBV20-1 and TRBJ1-2; D is unresolved. The CDR3 reads CSVPSTANYGYTF. In DNA form, the CDR3 reads TGCAGTGTTCCCTCGACGGCGAACTATGGCTACACCTTC.